This T cell receptor beta chain is drawn from a study of T cell responses to AZD1222 COVID-19 vaccine. Trimming removed 2 bases at V and 0 bases at J, with 15 bases between. Germline CDR1 and CDR2: SGHDT and YYEEEE. The CDR3 contains 17 residues. Produced via immunoSEQ multiplex PCR; TCRdb's table is partial and in-frame only. Of some 120,000 clones detected, about 91% appear once; the ten largest clones hold over 8.5%. This chain joins TRBV5-6 and TRBJ1-3, with unresolved D. This sequence was found in an adult in good health. Sequenced material: peripheral blood, taken on day 0 of AZD1222 vaccination. CDR3 sequence (DNA): TGTGCCAGCAGCTTTCGCCGGTGGGTTAACTCTGGAAACACCATATATTTT. Its translation is CASSFRRWVNSGNTIYF.